Presented here are 16 T cell receptor beta chains from one specimen sequenced in a study of T cell repertoires in cytomegalovirus infection. No cognate antigen is known for these TCRs. TCRdb processed the reads anew with MiXCR; each CDR3 protein has one entry. The top ten hold roughly a fifth of the sample, which has roughly 280,000 distinct CDR3 sequences, about 20% seen once. The sample was cultured PBMCs, taken from culture after CMV antigen stimulation. These receptors were collected from a human donor in good health (CMV status not recorded). Some clones in this sample may be carry-over from other donors' samples.

This clonotype was seen a single time. This chain uses TRBV6-1 with TRBJ2-1, with 14 bases identical to TRBD2. V lost 4 bases to trimming and J lost 9 bases; unmatched junction nucleotides: 5. Germline loops: CDR1 MNHNS, CDR2 SASEGT. The CDR3 covers 15 residues. DNA of the CDR3: TGTGCCAGCAGTGGGGCCGGGACTAGCGGGAGTGAGCAGTTCTTC. Its protein is CASSGAGTSGSEQFF.

This clonotype was observed at least ten times. The chain employs TRBV7-2 and TRBJ2-1; tentative D call: TRBD1 (6 bases). V lost 5 bases, J lost 5 bases, and 13 bases lay in between. The CDR3 spans 14 residues. CDR1 SGHTA and CDR2 FQGNSA come from the germline V gene. CDR3 residues: CASSPQGGDNEQFF. CDR3 nucleotide sequence: TGTGCCAGCAGCCCTCAAGGGGGAGACAATGAGCAGTTCTTC.

The chain combines TRBV12-3 or TRBV12-4 with TRBJ2-3; D may be TRBD2 (6 bases). CDR3 length: 15 residues. V was clipped by 6 bases and J by 3 bases, with 16 bases between them. The CDR3 loop reads CASSPGPAGTDTQYF. For the CDR3, the DNA is TGTGCCAGCAGCCCCGGCCCGGCGGGGACAGATACGCAGTATTTT.

The sample holds a few counts of this clonotype. The V call is TRBV6-1, the J call TRBJ1-3; no reliable D call. The V end was cut by 5 bases, the J end by 8 bases, with 10 bases between. Germline loops: CDR1 MNHNS, CDR2 SASEGT. The CDR3 totals 12 residues. This CDR3 reads CASSSLADTIYF. As DNA, the CDR3 is TGTGCCAGCAGTTCCCTGGCGGACACCATATATTTT.

The chain links TRBV7-9 to TRBJ2-5, with TRBD1 as a possible D gene (5 bases). The CDR3 is 15 amino acids. The V end lost 5 bases, the J end lost 1 base, and 14 bases lay between the germline ends. Germline loops: CDR1 SEHNR, CDR2 FQNEAQ (reference sequence). The CDR3 sequence: CASSPSWQGQETQYF. CDR3 in DNA: TGTGCCAGCAGCCCCTCGTGGCAGGGCCAAGAGACCCAGTACTTC.

This clonotype came up a few times. This rearrangement joins TRBV10-3 to TRBJ2-1, with 7 bases fitting TRBD1. Germline V gene data show CDR1 as ENHRY and CDR2 as SYGVKD. This CDR3 has 14 residues. V was clipped by 4 bases and J by 4 bases; unmatched bases: 4. As DNA, the CDR3 is TGTGCCATCAGTGGACAGGGCCTATACAATGAGCAGTTCTTC. It specifies CAISGQGLYNEQFF.

This clonotype came up a few times. The chain has TRBV7-2 and TRBJ1-1; D unclear. V dropped 2 bases and J dropped 6 bases, with 4 bases sitting between them. Germline V CDR1 and CDR2: SGHTA, FQGNSA. The CDR3 extends over 11 amino acids. The CDR3 bases are TGTGCCAGCAGCTTACATGCTGAAGCTTTCTTT. Encoded protein: CASSLHAEAFF.

The chain couples TRBV7-2 to TRBJ2-1; 10 bases align to TRBD2. The length of the CDR3 is 16 residues. The J segment lost 5 bases and the V segment lost 5 bases, leaving 9 bases of the junction unmatched. CDR1 and CDR2 from the germline V gene are SGHTA and FQGNSA. As DNA, the CDR3 is TGTGCCAGCAGCGCTATAGCGGGAGGTCCCCACAATGAGCAGTTCTTC. Protein product: CASSAIAGGPHNEQFF.

This chain links TRBV5-1 with TRBJ2-1, with TRBD2 matching over 16 bases. V dropped 4 bases and J dropped 10; count of bases not matched to a gene: 17. Germline CDR1 is SGHRS and CDR2 is YFSETQ. This CDR3 has 19 residues. The CDR3 DNA is TGCGCCAGCAGCGTAACCGGGACTAGCGGGAGGGCCGGGTTTGAGGAGCAGTTCTTC. This translates into CASSVTGTSGRAGFEEQFF.

This clonotype appeared a few times. The chain carries TRBV29-1 and TRBJ1-1; D unresolved. Germline CDR1 reads SQVTM; CDR2 reads ANQGSEA. The ends were cut back, 3 bases at V and 0 bases at J, with 5 bases in the middle. CDR3 size: 12 residues. The CDR3 DNA reads TGCAGCGTTGAGGGCCTGAACACTGAAGCTTTCTTT. Translated, it gives CSVEGLNTEAFF.

This clonotype occurred a few times. The rearrangement links TRBV6-6 to TRBJ2-1; D call uncertain. The CDR3 is 15 amino acids. Trimming took 6 bases from V and 0 from J, leaving 12 bases between them. Germline values: CDR1 MNHNY, CDR2 SVGAGI (reference sequence). This CDR3 is CASRGRSDSYNEQFF. As DNA, the CDR3 is TGTGCCAGCAGGGGCAGGAGTGACTCCTACAATGAGCAGTTCTTC.

V gene TRBV4-1 combines with J gene TRBJ2-1; perhaps TRBD2 as D (6 bases). Trimming removed 1 base at V and 8 bases at J, with 15 bases between. The CDR3 loop spans 15 amino acids. Germline CDR1 is MGHRA and CDR2 is YSYEKL. The CDR3 reads CASSQGGEALHEQFF. The CDR3 DNA follows: TGCGCCAGCAGCCAAGGTGGGGAGGCACTGCATGAGCAGTTCTTC.

The chain is built from TRBV10-3 and TRBJ2-5, with TRBD2 matching 11 bases. From germline, CDR1 is ENHRY and CDR2 SYGVKD. V shed 0 bases and J 1 base; nucleotides not matched to a gene: 4. The CDR3 has 17 residues. The chain's CDR3 is CAISESRLAGTQETQYF. As DNA, the CDR3 is TGTGCCATCAGTGAGTCGAGACTAGCGGGGACCCAAGAGACCCAGTACTTC.

This clonotype was seen a handful of times. The rearrangement uses TRBV29-1 and TRBJ2-3, with TRBD2 as a possible D gene (6 bases). V dropped 3 bases and J dropped 11 bases, with 12 bases sitting between them. CDR1 and CDR2 from the germline V gene are SQVTM and ANQGSEA. The CDR3 sequence is 11 residues long. CDR3 bases: TGCAGCGTTGACGGAGGGTGGGGGCAGTATTTT. It encodes CSVDGGWGQYF.

This clonotype has more than one count but fewer than ten. This rearrangement joins TRBV10-3 to TRBJ1-2, with D maybe TRBD1 (5 bases). Germline V lookup: CDR1 ENHRY, CDR2 SYGVKD. The CDR3 sequence is 14 residues long. V was clipped by 4 bases and J by 4 bases, with 13 bases between them. The CDR3 DNA is TGTGCCATCAGTGTGGGTGACGGGACCTATGGCTACACCTTC. Amino acids: CAISVGDGTYGYTF.

The chain carries TRBV19 and TRBJ2-3; unclear D gene. The V gene lost 3 bases and the J gene lost 3 bases, with 13 bases spanning the gap. Germline CDR1 reads LNHDA; CDR2 reads SQIVND (reference sequence). The CDR3 runs 15 residues. In DNA form, the CDR3 reads TGTGCCAGTAGTATCTTTGGTAGCCGTACAGATACGCAGTATTTT. Translation gives CASSIFGSRTDTQYF. Looking up the rest from reference TRBV19 and TRBJ2-3 gives the full variable domain: DGGITQSPKYLFRKEGQNVTLSCEQNLNHDAMYWYRQDPGQGLRLIYYSQIVNDFQKGDIAEGYSVSREKKESFPLTVTSAQKNPTAFYLCASSIFGSRTDTQYFGPGTRLTVL.